This TCR beta chain was sequenced for a study of cytomegalovirus exposure and HLA in healthy donors. On the study more broadly: Samples from HLA-typed donors yielded about 85 million unique TCRs in an early data release. Study results and caveats: V segments that were indistinguishable, TRBV6-2 and TRBV6-3 among them, were omitted from analysis. Reports described diagnosis of cytomegalovirus status by the classifier as highly specific and sensitive. Analyses of presence/absence relied on an assumption of roughly uniform sequencing depth across donors.

The PCR was carried out with 60 Vbeta primers and 13 Jbeta primers. Repertoires were generated with immunoSEQ multiplex PCR, while TCRdb's copy carries only in-frame clones and drops some. The sample has about 230,000 clones; approximately 81% are singletons. Points on this clone: Its antigen is unknown.

The CDR3 is 13 amino acids. Trimming removed 10 bases from V and 9 bases from J, with 19 bases in between. CDR1 is SGHAT and CDR2 is FQNNGV in the germline V gene. This clonotype was sampled from a human donor in good health. The rearrangement uses TRBV11-2 and TRBJ2-1; D is perhaps TRBD1 (5 bases). The specimen sequenced was PBMCs. The CDR3 region is CATARRSQGEQFF. CDR3 DNA sequence: TGTGCCACCGCGAGAAGGAGTCAGGGTGAGCAGTTCTTC.